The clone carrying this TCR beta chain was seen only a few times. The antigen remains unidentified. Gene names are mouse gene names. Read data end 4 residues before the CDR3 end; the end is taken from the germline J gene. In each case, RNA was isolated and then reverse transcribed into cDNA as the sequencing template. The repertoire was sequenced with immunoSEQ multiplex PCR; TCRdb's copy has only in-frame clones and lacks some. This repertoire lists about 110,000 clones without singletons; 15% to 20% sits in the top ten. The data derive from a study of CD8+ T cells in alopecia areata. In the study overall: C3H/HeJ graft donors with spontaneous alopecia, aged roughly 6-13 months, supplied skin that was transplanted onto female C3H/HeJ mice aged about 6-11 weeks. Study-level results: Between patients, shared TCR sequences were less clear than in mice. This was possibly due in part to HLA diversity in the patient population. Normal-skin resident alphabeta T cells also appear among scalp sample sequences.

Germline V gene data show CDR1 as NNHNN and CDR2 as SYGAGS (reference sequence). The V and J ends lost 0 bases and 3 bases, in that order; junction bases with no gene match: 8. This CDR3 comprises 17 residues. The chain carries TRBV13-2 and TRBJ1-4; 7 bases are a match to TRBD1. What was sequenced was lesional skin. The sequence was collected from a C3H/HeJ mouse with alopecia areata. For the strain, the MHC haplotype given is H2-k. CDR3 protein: CASGDVPGTVPNERLFF. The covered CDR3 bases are TGTGCCAGCGGTGATGTGCCCGGGACAGTCCCCAACGAA.